These T cell receptor beta chains were read from a single sample in a study of T cells in Graves' hyperthyroidism and ophthalmopathy. MiXCR was run by TCRdb on the multiplex PCR reads, yielding one entry per CDR3 protein. The sample includes 730,000 or so distinct CDR3 sequences, 18% of them seen just once. Sequencing was performed on blood. The receptors come from a woman in her forties or fifties with Graves' hyperthyroidism that later progressed to Graves' ophthalmopathy. CDR3s include the opening cysteine and the closing phenylalanine or tryptophan. D genes are given only for firm matches. Rows give clone size only sometimes, using once, few, many, or a class for an expanded clone.

v_gene	abundance	j_gene	d_gene	CDR3aa	CDR3nt
TRBV25-1	.	TRBJ2-7	.	CASSESGNYEQYF	TGTGCCAGCAGTGAATCGGGCAACTACGAGCAGTACTTC
TRBV9	.	TRBJ1-1	.	CASGEGVTEAFF	TGTGCCAGCGGGGAGGGGGTCACTGAAGCTTTCTTT
TRBV7-8	.	TRBJ2-3	.	CALGGTDTQYF	TGTGCCCTCGGGGGCACAGATACGCAGTATTTT
TRBV12-5	.	TRBJ1-1	.	CASGLDPPYGGITEAFF	TGTGCTAGTGGTTTGGACCCGCCCTATGGAGGAATCACTGAAGCTTTCTTT
TRBV20-1	.	TRBJ2-7	TRBD2	CSASFLGRDYSYEQYF	TGCAGTGCTAGTTTCCTGGGGCGGGACTACTCCTACGAGCAGTACTTC
TRBV7-9	many	TRBJ2-1	TRBD2	CASSSLAGGPNEQFF	TGTGCCAGCAGCTCCCTAGCGGGGGGGCCGAATGAGCAGTTCTTC
TRBV6-1	.	TRBJ1-2	.	CASWRGAYEEGGYTF	TGTGCCAGCTGGAGGGGGGCTTATGAAGAGGGTGGCTACACCTTC
TRBV6-1	.	TRBJ1-5	TRBD1	CASTRQGNIGNQPQHF	TGTGCCAGCACTAGACAGGGGAATATAGGAAATCAGCCCCAGCATTTT
TRBV3-1	many	TRBJ2-5	TRBD1	CASTTGQGVLETQYF	TGTGCCAGCACCACGGGACAGGGGGTTTTAGAGACCCAGTACTTC
TRBV20-1	many	TRBJ2-7	.	CSARESYEQYF	TGCAGTGCTAGGGAATCCTACGAGCAGTACTTC
TRBV27	many	TRBJ1-5	TRBD1	CASSPQGGSWQPQHF	TGTGCCAGCAGTCCGCAGGGGGGGTCCTGGCAGCCCCAGCATTTT
TRBV4-2	.	TRBJ1-5	.	CASSQVGRGLGQPQHF	TGTGCCAGCAGCCAAGTTGGCAGGGGCCTCGGTCAGCCCCAGCATTTT
TRBV7-2	many	TRBJ1-2	.	CASSLLGAFVNYGYTF	TGTGCCAGCAGCTTACTGGGAGCCTTTGTTAACTATGGCTACACCTTC
TRBV24-1	few	TRBJ2-2	.	CATSDPGTTTGTGELFF	TGTGCCACCAGTGATCCAGGGACAACTACGGGCACCGGGGAGCTGTTTTTT
TRBV29-1	.	TRBJ2-2	.	CSVAQRTGELFF	TGCAGCGTTGCCCAGCGGACCGGGGAGCTGTTTTTT
TRBV30	.	TRBJ1-1	.	CATGTLNEAFF	TGTGCGACCGGGACTCTAAATGAAGCTTTCTTT
TRBV29-1	few	TRBJ1-1	.	CSVEKSVDTEAFF	TGCAGCGTTGAAAAAAGCGTAGACACTGAAGCTTTCTTT